A selection of T cell receptor beta chains follows, all from one sample in a study of T cells in localized non-small cell lung cancer. TCRdb's table, derived via immunoSEQ multiplex PCR, lists solely in-frame clones and lacks some. The sample contains about 35,000 clones, about 90% of which appear only once. This material consisted of peripheral blood, taken before any cancer treatment. These receptors were taken from a female donor of 60 years or more with stage I lung adenocarcinoma. Each CDR3 is given with its conserved first and last residue. Fields, in order: V gene, J gene, clone size, CDR3 length, D gene, CDR3 protein, CDR3 DNA. A D gene is named only where the DNA matches it firmly. Size is omitted from some rows. Given values are once, few, many or a class for expanded clones.

TRBV5-8	TRBJ2-5	-	14	-	CASSLGMRQETQYF	TGTGCCAGCAGCTTGGGTATGCGGCAAGAGACCCAGTACTTC
TRBV7-2	TRBJ2-3	-	14	TRBD2	CASSDQGTSGTQYF	TGTGCCAGCAGCGACCAAGGGACTAGCGGGACGCAGTATTTT
TRBV7-9	TRBJ1-3	-	15	TRBD1	CASSFRGLSGNTIYF	TGTGCCAGCAGCTTCAGGGGGCTCTCTGGAAACACCATATATTTT
TRBV19	TRBJ2-4	-	15	-	CASSLGEGAKNIQYF	TGTGCCAGTAGTTTGGGGGAAGGAGCCAAAAACATTCAGTACTTC
TRBV28	TRBJ2-7	-	13	-	CASRGQGTNEQYF	TGTGCCAGCCGAGGGCAGGGGACGAACGAGCAGTACTTC
TRBV5-4	TRBJ2-3	-	18	TRBD2	CASSPYSVRAGVTDTQYF	TGTGCCAGCAGCCCGTACTCCGTTAGGGCGGGGGTCACAGATACGCAGTATTTT
TRBV5-4	TRBJ1-2	few	14	TRBD1	CASSPLQGVIGYTF	TGTGCCAGCAGCCCCCTCCAGGGGGTGATAGGCTACACCTTC
TRBV7-8	TRBJ1-5	-	17	TRBD1	CASSLVGTGQVNQPQHF	TGTGCCAGCAGCTTAGTCGGAACGGGACAGGTCAATCAGCCCCAGCATTTT
TRBV5-1	TRBJ1-1	-	15	TRBD1	CASSFETGGGIEAFF	TGCGCCAGCAGCTTTGAAACAGGGGGAGGCATTGAAGCTTTCTTT
TRBV10-1	TRBJ2-5	-	13	-	CASSPGSQETQYF	TGCGCCAGCAGTCCCGGGTCCCAAGAGACCCAGTACTTC
TRBV28	TRBJ1-3	-	17	-	CASSLDGQLFSGNTIYF	TGTGCCAGCAGTCTCGACGGACAGCTATTCTCTGGAAACACCATATATTTT
TRBV6-6	TRBJ2-3	-	15	-	CASTLWGAWGDTQYF	TGTGCCAGCACCCTGTGGGGGGCGTGGGGAGATACGCAGTATTTT
TRBV2	TRBJ1-2	-	16	-	CASSEGPGTSNYGYTF	TGTGCCAGCAGTGAAGGACCGGGGACGTCTAACTATGGCTACACCTTC
TRBV18	TRBJ2-5	-	14	-	CASSEQRFQETQYF	TGTGCCAGCTCCGAACAACGGTTTCAAGAGACCCAGTACTTC
TRBV18	TRBJ1-3	-	15	-	CASSPLEGPGNTIYF	TGTGCCAGCTCACCATTGGAGGGACCCGGAAACACCATATATTTT
TRBV30	TRBJ1-4	-	10	-	CAGGWEKLFF	TGTGCCGGTGGGTGGGAAAAACTGTTTTTT
TRBV5-1	TRBJ1-6	few	16	-	CASSLGGDTDNSPLHF	TGCGCCAGCAGCTTGGGCGGAGACACTGATAATTCACCCCTCCACTTT
TRBV30	TRBJ1-6	-	16	-	CAWSVLDGPRESPLHF	TGTGCCTGGAGTGTACTCGACGGGCCTCGTGAATCACCCCTCCACTTT
TRBV15	TRBJ1-6	once	14	TRBD1	CATSSGQANSPLHF	TGTGCCACCAGCAGTGGACAGGCGAATTCACCCCTCCACTTT
TRBV27	TRBJ2-2	-	15	-	CASSWGRPGSGELFF	TGTGCCAGCAGTTGGGGCCGGCCAGGGTCCGGGGAGCTGTTTTTT
TRBV19	TRBJ2-5	-	13	-	CASSPGQQETQYF	TGTGCCAGTAGCCCGGGACAACAAGAGACCCAGTACTTC
TRBV6-1	TRBJ1-2	few	14	-	CASSEATGYYGYTF	TGTGCCAGCAGTGAAGCGACAGGATACTATGGCTACACCTTC
TRBV18	TRBJ1-3	-	17	-	CASSPLSTGYSGNTIYF	TGTGCCAGCTCACCCCTTTCTACGGGCTACTCTGGAAACACCATATATTTT